This T cell receptor beta chain was sequenced for a study of cytomegalovirus exposure and HLA in healthy donors. Study overall: An analysis done earlier identified about 120 million unique TCR beta sequences from about 180 million T cells.

V lost 5 bases and J 3 bases, leaving 10 bases between the germline ends. CDR3 length: 14 amino acids. Germline V gives CDR1 SGHTA, CDR2 FQGNSA. At the time of sampling, donors were nominally healthy, though unrecorded immune exposures were likely. It was with 60 Vbeta and 13 Jbeta primers that the PCR ran. Generated by immunoSEQ multiplex PCR, the TCRdb table keeps only in-frame clones and is missing some. The sample lists around 190,000 clones; about 10% were seen once. The sample comprised PBMCs. The chain recombines TRBV7-2 with TRBJ2-2, with unresolved D. This clonotype originated in a woman aged 25 to 39 in good health and CMV-seropositive. The CDR3 here is CASSTRKDTGELFF. The CDR3 region has the DNA TGTGCCAGCAGCACGAGAAAAGACACCGGGGAGCTGTTTTTT.